Listed here are 20 T cell receptor beta chains from one sample, sequenced in a study of T-cell reconstitution after alpha-beta-depleted transplantation in children. Unique molecular identifiers were used in preparing the TCRbeta library. MiXCR, run by TCRdb on the PCR reads, gives a single entry per CDR3 protein. The sample yields 480,000 or so distinct CDR3 sequences, roughly 10% seen once. Sample: PBMCs, taken before TCRalphabeta/CD19-depleted stem cell transplant. The receptors come from a child younger than 10 with inherited bone marrow failure, due to receive a stem cell transplant.

In its sample, this clonotype was seen many times. The chain is built from TRBV5-1 and TRBJ2-7; TRBD2 agrees at 7 bases. The V gene end was trimmed by 0 bases and the J gene end by 2 bases; junction bases not matched to a gene: 5. CDR1 and CDR2 from the germline V gene are SGHRS and YFSETQ. This CDR3 spans 15 amino acids. DNA for the CDR3: TGCGCCAGCAGCTTGGTGGCTAGCGGAGCCTACGAGCAGTACTTC. As protein: CASSLVASGAYEQYF. The variable domain in full, with the rest retrieved from reference TRBV5-1 and TRBJ2-7, is KAGVTQTPRYLIKTRGQQVTLSCSPISGHRSVSWYQQTPGQGLQFLFEYFSETQRNKGNFPGRFSGRQFSNSRSEMNVSTLELGDSALYLCASSLVASGAYEQYFGPGTRLTVT.

This chain joins TRBV20-1 and TRBJ2-7; TRBD2 matches at 9 bases. Losses at the gene ends were 5 bases for V and 0 bases for J; bases not matched to a gene: 8. The CDR3 runs to 15 residues. CDR1 and CDR2 (germline): DFQATT, SNEGSKA (reference sequence). The CDR3 loop is CSASGLAWSSYEQYF. The DNA of the CDR3 is TGCAGTGCTTCCGGACTAGCGTGGAGCTCCTACGAGCAGTACTTC.

At least ten counts were recorded for this clonotype. In DNA, the CDR3 is TGTGCCAGCAGTTTAGGGGACGGCAGAGAGACCCAGTACTTC. Translated, it gives CASSLGDGRETQYF. V is TRBV28 and J is TRBJ2-5; the D call may be TRBD1 or TRBD2 (5 bases each). Looked up from germline, CDR1 is MDHEN and CDR2 is SYDVKM. V gave up 2 bases and J gave up 4 bases, with 11 bases separating them. The CDR3 loop spans 14 amino acids.

The V gene is TRBV6-2 or TRBV6-3, the J gene TRBJ2-7, with 11 nucleotides matching TRBD2. J lost 5 bases, V lost 7 bases, and 7 bases had no gene match. The CDR3 is 14 residues long. CDR1 MNHEY and CDR2 SVGEGT come from the germline V gene. The CDR3 nucleotides read TGTGCCAGCACCCTAGCGGGAGGCCCCCACGAGCAGTACTTC. Encoded protein: CASTLAGGPHEQYF.

This clonotype was detected many times. The chain is built from TRBV24-1 and TRBJ2-1; 7 nucleotides match TRBD2. The junction had 12 bases not matched to a gene; V was cut back by 3 bases and J by 2 bases. The CDR3 consists of 18 residues. Germline V gene sequence: CDR1 KGHDR, CDR2 SFDVKD. The CDR3 region is CATSDDTTSAFPYNEQFF. For the CDR3, the DNA is TGTGCCACCAGTGATGACACAACTAGCGCCTTCCCCTACAATGAGCAGTTCTTC.

The genes are TRBV4-1 and TRBJ2-5; D is perhaps TRBD2 (6 bases). The germline CDR1 and CDR2 sequences are MGHRA and YSYEKL. CDR3 length: 15 amino acids. Trimming removed 2 bases at V and 0 bases at J, with 10 bases between. The CDR3 bases are TGCGCCAGCAGCCAATCGGGAGTAAACCAAGAGACCCAGTACTTC. It translates to CASSQSGVNQETQYF.

This clonotype was recorded at least ten times. The chain couples TRBV6-2 or TRBV6-3 to TRBJ2-1; 8 positions match TRBD2. The CDR3 is 16 residues long. Looked up from germline, CDR1 is MNHEY and CDR2 is SVGEGT. V dropped 5 bases and J dropped 0; count of bases not matched to a gene: 6. The CDR3 region has the DNA TGTGCCAGCAGTGGCCAGCGGGAGCCCTCCTACAATGAGCAGTTCTTC. It specifies CASSGQREPSYNEQFF.

This chain connects TRBV20-1 to TRBJ2-7; 12 nucleotides match TRBD2. J gave up 0 bases and V 4 bases, and 4 bases lay outside the gene matches. This CDR3 comprises 15 residues. Germline loops: CDR1 DFQATT, CDR2 SNEGSKA (reference sequence). The CDR3 DNA sequence: TGCAGTGCTACCCTACTAGCGGGGGGCTCCTACGAGCAGTACTTC. The encoded protein is CSATLLAGGSYEQYF.

The V gene is TRBV27, the J gene TRBJ1-4; D possibly corresponds to TRBD1 (5 bases). Trimming stripped 0 bases from V and 0 bases from J, with 8 bases between. The V gene's germline CDR1 is MNHEY and CDR2 SMNVEV (reference sequence). The CDR3 extends over 16 amino acids. In DNA form, the CDR3 reads TGTGCCAGCAGTTTATCCGGGGGTGCAACTAATGAAAAACTGTTTTTT. It is translated as CASSLSGGATNEKLFF.

This clonotype was counted ten times or more. V gene TRBV3-1 combines with J gene TRBJ2-4; D remains ambiguous. The germline CDR1 and CDR2 sequences are LGHDT and YNNKEL (reference sequence). The V end was cut by 0 bases, the J end by 0 bases, with 9 bases between. The CDR3 has 16 amino acids. The CDR3 DNA sequence: TGTGCCAGCAGCCAAGAGTTAAGTATAGCCAAAAACATTCAGTACTTC. Translating gives CASSQELSIAKNIQYF.

This clonotype has ten or more counts. This chain joins TRBV20-1 and TRBJ2-7; the match to TRBD1 covers 9 bases. Unmatched junction bases numbered 4, after V lost 0 bases and J lost 4 bases. The germline V gene has CDR1 DFQATT and CDR2 SNEGSKA (reference sequence). This CDR3 is 14 amino acids long. The CDR3 DNA reads as TGCAGTGCTAGAGAACCGGGACAGGGTTACGAGCAGTACTTC. Its protein is CSAREPGQGYEQYF.

A note on this clonotype: A much more abundant neighbour one base away suggests this may be a read error. The chain uses TRBV12-3 or TRBV12-4 and TRBJ2-1; D ambiguous. V was pared by 9 bases and J by 3 bases, with 6 bases between. The CDR3 consists of 11 residues. The CDR3 DNA reads TGTGCCAGGAAGAACTACAATGAGCAGTTCTTC. Translating it yields CARKNYNEQFF.

This chain connects TRBV7-9 to TRBJ2-3; D call uncertain. The germline gives CDR1 SEHNR, CDR2 FQNEAQ (reference sequence). The germline V and J ends were trimmed by 1 base and 2 bases, with 13 bases remaining between them. This CDR3 is built from 16 residues. CDR3 loop: CASSLGAQGYTDTQYF. DNA for the CDR3: TGTGCCAGCAGCTTAGGGGCCCAAGGGTACACAGATACGCAGTATTTT.

Many counts were recorded for this clonotype. This CDR3 reads CASSPDRGYNEQFF. Here the CDR3 DNA reads TGTGCCAGCAGCCCGGACAGGGGTTACAATGAGCAGTTCTTC. The chain uses TRBV5-6 and TRBJ2-1, with TRBD1 matching 9 bases. The CDR3 loop spans 14 amino acids. The trim removed 4 bases at V and 4 bases at J, leaving 3 bases unmatched. Germline values: CDR1 SGHDT, CDR2 YYEEEE.

This clonotype was counted many times. The rearrangement links TRBV11-2 to TRBJ1-1, with D possibly matching TRBD1 (5 bases). V was shortened by 5 bases and J by 0 bases, with 16 bases between the two germline ends. The V gene's germline CDR1 is SGHAT and CDR2 FQNNGV. The CDR3 extends over 16 amino acids. CDR3 DNA: TGTGCCAGCAGCACCTGGGGGGGAATGATGAACACTGAAGCTTTCTTT. This translates into CASSTWGGMMNTEAFF.

The chain combines TRBV7-9 with TRBJ2-1, with TRBD1 matching 11 bases. This CDR3 contains 15 residues. The V gene end was trimmed by 7 bases and the J gene end by 8 bases; junction bases not matched to a gene: 10. Germline V gives CDR1 SEHNR, CDR2 FQNEAQ (reference sequence). In nucleotides, the CDR3 is TGTGCCAGCACCCCGCCGGGACAGGGGGTTGATGAGCAGTTCTTC. Residues: CASTPPGQGVDEQFF.

The table lists this clonotype with many counts. This chain joins TRBV4-2 and TRBJ2-1; no clear D gene. CDR3 size: 13 residues. Germline V CDR1 and CDR2: LGHNA, YNFKEQ. V was clipped by 1 base and J by 7 bases, with 8 bases between them. DNA of the CDR3: TGTGCCAGCAGCCAAGCCGACTTTAATGAGCAGTTCTTC. This codes for CASSQADFNEQFF.

This clonotype was found a few times. The chain carries TRBV4-2 and TRBJ2-6; D may be TRBD1 (6 bases). Per germline, CDR1 LGHNA and CDR2 YNFKEQ. The CDR3 covers 16 residues. V was clipped by 4 bases and J by 2 bases, with 12 bases between them. This CDR3 is CASSPTTGTGANVLTF. In DNA, the CDR3 is TGTGCCAGCAGCCCGACAACAGGGACTGGGGCCAACGTCCTGACTTTC.

There are a few counts of this clonotype. The chain employs TRBV19 and TRBJ2-2, with D perhaps being TRBD1 or TRBD2 (6 bases each). The CDR3 totals 16 residues. Trimming took off 8 bases at V and 3 bases at J, with 19 bases between the two ends. Germline CDR1 LNHDA, CDR2 SQIVND (reference sequence). In DNA, the CDR3 is TGTGCCAGTGTGTCCTGGGGGGCCGATGACACCGGGGAGCTGTTTTTT. Translating it yields CASVSWGADDTGELFF.

This clonotype was picked up many times. This sequence joins TRBV7-2 and TRBJ2-5; no clear D gene. Germline V gene data show CDR1 as SGHTA and CDR2 as FQGNSA. V was pared by 1 base and J by 3 bases, with 12 bases between. There are 15 residues in the CDR3. The CDR3 sequence: CASSLVAGAEETQYF. In nucleotides, the CDR3 is TGTGCCAGCAGCTTAGTGGCCGGCGCTGAAGAGACCCAGTACTTC.